A single sample gave rise to the 13 T cell receptor beta chains below, sequenced in a study of shared clonotypes between healthy human individuals. Terminally differentiated effector memory CD45RA+ cells were excluded from the naive CD8 cells, which were CD45RO-negative and positively selected for CCR7. TCRdb's table, derived via immunoSEQ multiplex PCR, lists solely in-frame clones and lacks some. In the table there are roughly 2,000,000 clones, around 93% of which are singletons. Source material: naive CD8+ T cells from PBMCs. These receptors were collected from a man aged 18-30 years in good health. Some clones in this sample may be carry-over from other donors' samples.

The chain joins TRBV15 to TRBJ2-7; D is unresolved. CDR3 length: 14 residues. Germline-derived CDR1 and CDR2 are LNHNV and YYDKDF (reference sequence). V was shortened by 4 bases and J by 0 bases, with 10 bases between the two germline ends. The CDR3 DNA is TGTGCCACCAGCAATAGCTTCCCCTCCTACGAGCAGTACTTC. Its translation: CATSNSFPSYEQYF.

The chain joins TRBV30 to TRBJ1-1; D is undetermined. The CDR3 covers 13 residues. Germline CDR1 GTSNPN, CDR2 SVGIG (reference sequence). V lost 0 bases and J 2 bases, leaving 7 bases between the germline ends. The CDR3, as DNA: TGTGCCTGGAGTGTTATCAGCAACACTGAAGCTTTCTTT. Translating it yields CAWSVISNTEAFF.

The V gene is TRBV27, the J gene TRBJ2-1; no clear D. The germline CDR1 and CDR2 sequences are MNHEY and SMNVEV (reference sequence). V lost 6 bases and J lost 4, with 13 bases in between. CDR3 length: 14 amino acids. CDR3: CASSPYWGYNEQFF. As DNA, the CDR3 is TGTGCCAGCAGCCCTTATTGGGGTTACAATGAGCAGTTCTTC.

The chain recombines TRBV7-3 with TRBJ2-1; possibly TRBD2 for D (6 bases). Germline V gene lookup returns CDR1 SGHTA and CDR2 FQGTGA. This CDR3 spans 15 amino acids. V was clipped by 0 bases and J by 7 bases, with 13 bases between them. The CDR3 bases are TGTGCCAGCAGCTTAACATACGGGAGTAAGAATGAGCAGTTCTTC. Protein product: CASSLTYGSKNEQFF.

On this clone itself: Other DNA sequences of this sample code for an identical CDR3. V is TRBV27 and J is TRBJ2-3; 10 nucleotides line up with TRBD2. Trimming removed 4 bases from V and 0 bases from J; junction bases left unmatched: 1. Germline CDR1 MNHEY, CDR2 SMNVEV (reference sequence). The CDR3 consists of 15 residues. This chain's CDR3 is CASSSLAGSTDTQYF. The DNA for the CDR3 is TGTGCCAGCAGTTCACTAGCGGGAAGCACAGATACGCAGTATTTT.

The chain is built from TRBV9 and TRBJ1-2; the D gene is possibly TRBD1 (5 bases). The CDR3 loop spans 13 amino acids. The V gene's germline CDR1 is SGDLS and CDR2 YYNGEE. Trimming left V 0 bases short and J 6 bases short, with 9 bases between. CDR3 protein: CASSVGRDHGYTF. In DNA form, the CDR3 reads TGTGCCAGCAGCGTAGGCAGGGACCATGGCTACACCTTC.

In this sample, this clone turned up once. The V gene is TRBV29-1, the J gene TRBJ1-1; D unclear. The CDR3 runs 9 residues. V was trimmed by 6 bases and J by 8 bases, leaving 7 bases between them. Germline CDR1 and CDR2: SQVTM and ANQGSEA. The CDR3 DNA is TGCAGCGTCGAGGTGGAAGCTTTCTTT. It translates to CSVEVEAFF.

The chain is built from TRBV9 and TRBJ1-4, with 7 bases identical to TRBD1. The J segment lost 6 bases and the V segment lost 0 bases, leaving 8 bases of the junction unmatched. Germline loops: CDR1 SGDLS, CDR2 YYNGEE. The length of the CDR3 is 16 residues. CDR3 amino acids: CASSVEGGRVYEKLFF. The CDR3 DNA follows: TGTGCCAGCAGCGTAGAAGGGGGCAGGGTGTATGAAAAACTGTTTTTT.

This clone was seen once. The J gene is TRBJ1-2, the V gene TRBV5-6; TRBD1 matches 10 bases. This CDR3 comprises 15 residues. Germline-derived CDR1 and CDR2 are SGHDT and YYEEEE. V trimming: 0 bases; J trimming: 4 bases; junction bases outside the gene matches: 3. In DNA, the CDR3 is TGTGCCAGCAGCTTGGGACAGGGGGCGAGCTATGGCTACACCTTC. Amino acids: CASSLGQGASYGYTF.

The V gene is TRBV5-1, the J gene TRBJ2-2; no clear D gene. Germline V CDR1 and CDR2: SGHRS, YFSETQ. V lost 4 bases to trimming and J lost 6 bases, with 4 bases between them. This CDR3 spans 11 amino acids. CDR3 DNA sequence: TGCGCCAGCAGCACCGCCGGGGAGCTGTTTTTT. Its protein is CASSTAGELFF.

A single count supports this clone. This chain uses TRBV12-5 with TRBJ2-7, with D unclear. V gave up 2 bases and J gave up 4 bases, with 21 bases separating them. From germline, CDR1 is LGHNT and CDR2 FRNRAP. The CDR3 is made up of 17 amino acids. In DNA form, the CDR3 reads TGTGCTAGTGGTTTGCTTGGCCCCCAAGGGCTCTGGTACGAGCAGTACTTC. Its translation is CASGLLGPQGLWYEQYF. Together with reference TRBV12-5 and TRBJ2-7, the CDR3 gives the full variable domain: DARVTQTPRHKVTEMGQEVTMRCQPILGHNTVFWYRQTMMQGLELLAYFRNRAPLDDSGMPKDRFSAEMPDATLATLKIQPSEPRDSAVYFCASGLLGPQGLWYEQYFGPGTRLTVT.

CDR3 amino acids: CASSFLGDLDEQYF. The CDR3 DNA reads TGTGCCAGCAGTTTCTTGGGGGACCTCGACGAGCAGTACTTC. The rearrangement uses TRBV27 and TRBJ2-7; either TRBD1 or TRBD2 may fit D (5 bases each). This CDR3 region has 14 residues. Germline values: CDR1 MNHEY, CDR2 SMNVEV (reference sequence). Trimming shortened V by 3 bases and J by 5 bases, and 14 bases separated the two germline ends.

The V gene is TRBV11-1, the J gene TRBJ2-1; perhaps D is TRBD1 or TRBD2 (5 bases each). The V gene's germline CDR1 is SGHAT and CDR2 FQDESV (reference sequence). The CDR3 is 16 residues long. Deletions cut 5 bases from V and 1 base from J, with 15 bases between. CDR3: CASSSPRDHSYNEQFF. The CDR3 region has the DNA TGTGCCAGCAGCAGTCCCCGGGACCATTCCTACAATGAGCAGTTCTTC.